These T cell receptor beta chains were read from a single sample in a study of glioma-infiltrating T cells. MiXCR, applied by TCRdb to the multiplex PCR reads, yields one record per CDR3 protein. The top ten clones hold around 20% of a sample with about 140,000 distinct CDR3 sequences, about two fifths of them seen once. The specimen sequenced was glioma tissue, nonneoplastic brain tissue, or PBMCs (not recorded which). These receptors originate from a human donor with low-grade glioma or glioblastoma, undergoing nonglioma brain surgery, or in good health (not recorded which). Each CDR3 is given with its conserved first and last residue. Fields, in order: CDR3 protein, CDR3 DNA, CDR3 length, D gene, clone size, J gene, V gene. The D gene is left open where the match is weak. Rows give clone size only sometimes, using once, few, many, or a class for an expanded clone.

CDR3 protein: CASSSSGSGYEQYF
CDR3 DNA: TGTGCCAGCAGTTCTAGCGGGAGTGGGTACGAGCAGTACTTC
CDR3 length: 14
D gene: TRBD2
clone size: -
J gene: TRBJ2-7
V gene: TRBV6-6

CDR3 protein: CASSSDFSSYNEQFF
CDR3 DNA: TGTGCCAGCAGCTCGGACTTCAGCTCCTACAATGAGCAGTTCTTC
CDR3 length: 15
D gene: -
clone size: -
J gene: TRBJ2-1
V gene: TRBV7-2

CDR3 protein: CASTNFGTSEAFF
CDR3 DNA: TGTGCCAGCACCAACTTCGGGACAAGTGAAGCTTTCTTT
CDR3 length: 13
D gene: -
clone size: -
J gene: TRBJ1-1
V gene: TRBV28

CDR3 protein: CASSQDLASGGVHAQFF
CDR3 DNA: TGTGCCAGCAGCCAAGATCTGGCTAGCGGAGGGGTCCATGCGCAGTTCTTC
CDR3 length: 17
D gene: TRBD2
clone size: -
J gene: TRBJ2-1
V gene: TRBV3-1

CDR3 protein: CASSLVGTKQETQYF
CDR3 DNA: TGTGCCAGCAGCTTAGTCGGGACAAAACAAGAGACCCAGTACTTC
CDR3 length: 15
D gene: -
clone size: -
J gene: TRBJ2-5
V gene: TRBV11-2

CDR3 protein: CASSPGQGTQYF
CDR3 DNA: TGTGCCAGCAGCCCAGGTCAGGGTACGCAGTATTTT
CDR3 length: 12
D gene: -
clone size: few
J gene: TRBJ2-3
V gene: TRBV7-3

CDR3 protein: CASSQVRIVTEAFF
CDR3 DNA: TGTGCCAGCAGCCAAGTTCGAATAGTCACTGAAGCTTTCTTT
CDR3 length: 14
D gene: -
clone size: many
J gene: TRBJ1-1
V gene: TRBV6-1

CDR3 protein: CSARDRPTEEAFF
CDR3 DNA: TGCAGTGCTAGGGACAGGCCGACGGAGGAAGCTTTCTTT
CDR3 length: 13
D gene: TRBD1
clone size: -
J gene: TRBJ1-1
V gene: TRBV20-1

CDR3 protein: CASSSDRVADTQYF
CDR3 DNA: TGTGCCAGCAGTTCGGACAGGGTTGCAGATACGCAGTATTTT
CDR3 length: 14
D gene: TRBD1
clone size: few
J gene: TRBJ2-3
V gene: TRBV27

CDR3 protein: CASSQGITYEQYF
CDR3 DNA: TGTGCCAGTAGCCAGGGGATCACCTACGAGCAGTACTTC
CDR3 length: 13
D gene: -
clone size: -
J gene: TRBJ2-7
V gene: TRBV28

CDR3 protein: CARSLNTGIGNTIYF
CDR3 DNA: TGTGCCAGAAGCTTGAATACAGGGATCGGAAACACCATATATTTT
CDR3 length: 15
D gene: -
clone size: -
J gene: TRBJ1-3
V gene: TRBV6-5

CDR3 protein: CASSLDPIRDSTNQPQHF
CDR3 DNA: TGTGCTAGCAGCTTAGACCCCATCAGGGACAGCACCAATCAGCCCCAGCATTTT
CDR3 length: 18
D gene: TRBD1
clone size: few
J gene: TRBJ1-5
V gene: TRBV7-7

CDR3 protein: CASSHSPTSNQPQHF
CDR3 DNA: TGCGCCAGCAGCCATTCCCCCACCAGCAATCAGCCCCAGCATTTT
CDR3 length: 15
D gene: -
clone size: -
J gene: TRBJ1-5
V gene: TRBV4-3

CDR3 protein: CATNAGERGWTQYF
CDR3 DNA: TGTGCCACCAACGCGGGAGAGCGCGGGTGGACGCAGTATTTT
CDR3 length: 14
D gene: TRBD2
clone size: once
J gene: TRBJ2-3
V gene: TRBV10-2

CDR3 protein: CASSLSSGAYNEQFF
CDR3 DNA: TGTGCCAGCAGCTTATCTAGCGGGGCCTACAATGAGCAGTTCTTC
CDR3 length: 15
D gene: TRBD2
clone size: -
J gene: TRBJ2-1
V gene: TRBV7-6

CDR3 protein: CASSRDSNTEAFF
CDR3 DNA: TGTGCCAGCAGCCGGGACAGCAACACTGAAGCTTTCTTT
CDR3 length: 13
D gene: TRBD1
clone size: few
J gene: TRBJ1-1
V gene: TRBV7-2

CDR3 protein: CSASTGGISNYGYTF
CDR3 DNA: TGCAGTGCTAGTACAGGGGGCATATCTAACTATGGCTACACCTTC
CDR3 length: 15
D gene: TRBD1
clone size: few
J gene: TRBJ1-2
V gene: TRBV20-1

CDR3 protein: CASRPSGRTDTQYF
CDR3 DNA: TGTGCCAGCAGGCCCTCGGGGAGAACAGATACGCAGTATTTT
CDR3 length: 14
D gene: -
clone size: -
J gene: TRBJ2-3
V gene: TRBV6-2/TRBV6-3

CDR3 protein: CASSLLDRQYF
CDR3 DNA: TGTGCCAGTAGTCTTCTGGACAGACAGTACTTC
CDR3 length: 11
D gene: -
clone size: -
J gene: TRBJ2-5
V gene: TRBV19

CDR3 protein: CASSAQGRQPQHF
CDR3 DNA: TGTGCCAGCAGCGCCCAGGGGAGACAGCCCCAGCATTTT
CDR3 length: 13
D gene: -
clone size: few
J gene: TRBJ1-5
V gene: TRBV7-2

CDR3 protein: CASSEQGGTEALF
CDR3 DNA: TGTGCCAGCAGTGAACAGGGAGGCACTGAAGCTCTCTTT
CDR3 length: 13
D gene: -
clone size: -
J gene: TRBJ1-1
V gene: TRBV6-1

CDR3 protein: CASSSARVNTEAFF
CDR3 DNA: TGCGCCAGCAGCTCAGCCCGGGTTAACACTGAAGCTTTCTTT
CDR3 length: 14
D gene: -
clone size: few
J gene: TRBJ1-1
V gene: TRBV4-1

CDR3 protein: CASSYSVGNTEAFF
CDR3 DNA: TGTGCCAGCAGTTACTCGGTCGGGAACACTGAAGCTTTCTTT
CDR3 length: 14
D gene: -
clone size: -
J gene: TRBJ1-1
V gene: TRBV6-2/TRBV6-3

CDR3 protein: CASSQEQLGPVRTQYF
CDR3 DNA: TGCGCCAGCAGCCAAGAGCAGCTTGGGCCGGTGAGGACCCAGTACTTC
CDR3 length: 16
D gene: -
clone size: few
J gene: TRBJ2-5
V gene: TRBV4-3

CDR3 protein: CASSYAGGRPLHF
CDR3 DNA: TGTGCCAGCAGTTACGCAGGGGGTCGACCCCTCCACTTT
CDR3 length: 13
D gene: TRBD1
clone size: -
J gene: TRBJ1-6
V gene: TRBV7-6

CDR3 protein: CASSQGGGSSYEQYF
CDR3 DNA: TGTGCCAGCAGCCAAGGGGGGGGAAGCTCCTACGAGCAGTACTTC
CDR3 length: 15
D gene: -
clone size: -
J gene: TRBJ2-7
V gene: TRBV28

CDR3 protein: CASSYDLFTDTQYF
CDR3 DNA: TGTGCCAGCAGTTACGATCTTTTCACAGATACGCAGTATTTT
CDR3 length: 14
D gene: -
clone size: many
J gene: TRBJ2-3
V gene: TRBV6-6

CDR3 protein: CATVAGSQETQYF
CDR3 DNA: TGTGCCACCGTAGCGGGATCGCAAGAGACCCAGTACTTC
CDR3 length: 13
D gene: TRBD2
clone size: -
J gene: TRBJ2-5
V gene: TRBV10-3

CDR3 protein: CAISESGGRLSYTF
CDR3 DNA: TGTGCCATCAGTGAATCCGGGGGACGTCTAAGCTACACCTTC
CDR3 length: 14
D gene: -
clone size: -
J gene: TRBJ1-2
V gene: TRBV10-3

CDR3 protein: CASSLRAAYQETQYF
CDR3 DNA: TGTGCCAGCAGCCTAAGAGCGGCCTACCAAGAGACCCAGTACTTC
CDR3 length: 15
D gene: -
clone size: few
J gene: TRBJ2-5
V gene: TRBV3-1

CDR3 protein: CASSWTANTGELFF
CDR3 DNA: TGTGCCAGCAGTTGGACAGCGAACACCGGGGAGCTGTTTTTT
CDR3 length: 14
D gene: -
clone size: -
J gene: TRBJ2-2
V gene: TRBV6-2/TRBV6-3

CDR3 protein: CATSREGGGGANVLTF
CDR3 DNA: TGTGCCACCAGCAGAGAAGGGGGCGGTGGGGCCAACGTCCTGACTTTC
CDR3 length: 16
D gene: TRBD1
clone size: few
J gene: TRBJ2-6
V gene: TRBV15

CDR3 protein: CASSLRGRYNEQFF
CDR3 DNA: TGTGCCAGCAGCCTACGGGGGCGTTACAATGAGCAGTTCTTC
CDR3 length: 14
D gene: -
clone size: -
J gene: TRBJ2-1
V gene: TRBV6-2/TRBV6-3

CDR3 protein: CASSLDQGADTQYF
CDR3 DNA: TGTGCCAGCAGCTTAGATCAGGGAGCGGATACGCAGTATTTT
CDR3 length: 14
D gene: -
clone size: -
J gene: TRBJ2-3
V gene: TRBV7-2

CDR3 protein: CSAIKQGGNQPQHF
CDR3 DNA: TGCAGTGCCATAAAACAGGGAGGTAATCAGCCCCAGCATTTT
CDR3 length: 14
D gene: -
clone size: few
J gene: TRBJ1-5
V gene: TRBV20-1

CDR3 protein: CASRAPGQLAFF
CDR3 DNA: TGTGCCAGCAGGGCACCGGGACAGCTAGCTTTCTTT
CDR3 length: 12
D gene: TRBD1
clone size: -
J gene: TRBJ1-1
V gene: TRBV6-2/TRBV6-3

CDR3 protein: CSARDASRNTEAFF
CDR3 DNA: TGCAGTGCTAGAGATGCGTCACGGAACACTGAAGCTTTCTTT
CDR3 length: 14
D gene: -
clone size: few
J gene: TRBJ1-1
V gene: TRBV20-1

CDR3 protein: CSANKETQYF
CDR3 DNA: TGCAGTGCCAATAAAGAGACCCAGTACTTC
CDR3 length: 10
D gene: -
clone size: few
J gene: TRBJ2-5
V gene: TRBV20-1

CDR3 protein: CASSISGAGYNEQFF
CDR3 DNA: TGTGCCAGCAGTATTAGCGGGGCGGGCTACAATGAGCAGTTCTTC
CDR3 length: 15
D gene: TRBD2
clone size: few
J gene: TRBJ2-1
V gene: TRBV6-1

CDR3 protein: CATSDTRGGNTEAFF
CDR3 DNA: TGTGCCACCAGTGATACCCGGGGAGGGAACACTGAAGCTTTCTTT
CDR3 length: 15
D gene: -
clone size: -
J gene: TRBJ1-1
V gene: TRBV24-1

CDR3 protein: CSASRQTAGIYEQYF
CDR3 DNA: TGCAGTGCTAGCCGACAAACGGCGGGGATATACGAGCAGTACTTC
CDR3 length: 15
D gene: -
clone size: few
J gene: TRBJ2-7
V gene: TRBV20-1

CDR3 protein: CASSQVTGGQDTQYF
CDR3 DNA: TGCGCCAGCAGCCAAGTGACAGGGGGGCAAGATACGCAGTATTTT
CDR3 length: 15
D gene: TRBD1
clone size: -
J gene: TRBJ2-3
V gene: TRBV4-1

CDR3 protein: CSARGGYEQYF
CDR3 DNA: TGCAGTGCTAGAGGAGGGTACGAGCAGTACTTC
CDR3 length: 11
D gene: -
clone size: -
J gene: TRBJ2-7
V gene: TRBV20-1

CDR3 protein: CASSLTGDGEQFF
CDR3 DNA: TGTGCCAGCAGCTTAACTGGCGACGGTGAGCAGTTCTTC
CDR3 length: 13
D gene: -
clone size: -
J gene: TRBJ2-1
V gene: TRBV7-3

CDR3 protein: CSARPPGQINTGSSNQPQHF
CDR3 DNA: TGCAGTGCTAGGCCCCCGGGACAGATAAATACCGGTTCTAGCAATCAGCCCCAGCATTTT
CDR3 length: 20
D gene: TRBD1
clone size: -
J gene: TRBJ1-5
V gene: TRBV20-1

CDR3 protein: CASSNRGLAGGGDEQFF
CDR3 DNA: TGTGCCAGCAGCAACAGGGGACTAGCGGGAGGGGGGGATGAGCAGTTCTTC
CDR3 length: 17
D gene: TRBD2
clone size: -
J gene: TRBJ2-1
V gene: TRBV6-5

CDR3 protein: CASSSAGKNTEAFF
CDR3 DNA: TGTGCCAGCAGCTCCGCCGGAAAAAACACTGAAGCTTTCTTT
CDR3 length: 14
D gene: -
clone size: -
J gene: TRBJ1-1
V gene: TRBV7-6

CDR3 protein: CASRLQGPTGEQYF
CDR3 DNA: TGTGCCAGCAGACTACAGGGGCCCACAGGCGAGCAGTACTTC
CDR3 length: 14
D gene: TRBD1
clone size: many
J gene: TRBJ2-7
V gene: TRBV6-1

CDR3 protein: CASRGSRNQPQHF
CDR3 DNA: TGTGCCAGCCGGGGGAGTCGCAATCAGCCCCAGCATTTT
CDR3 length: 13
D gene: -
clone size: -
J gene: TRBJ1-5
V gene: TRBV6-1

CDR3 protein: CASSRRVYEQYF
CDR3 DNA: TGTGCCAGCAGCCGCAGGGTCTACGAGCAGTACTTC
CDR3 length: 12
D gene: -
clone size: -
J gene: TRBJ2-7
V gene: TRBV12-3/TRBV12-4

CDR3 protein: CASSGATGGAYNEQFF
CDR3 DNA: TGTGCCAGCAGCGGCGCGACAGGGGGAGCCTACAATGAGCAGTTCTTC
CDR3 length: 16
D gene: TRBD1
clone size: -
J gene: TRBJ2-1
V gene: TRBV3-1

CDR3 protein: CASRSTGSQPQHF
CDR3 DNA: TGTGCCAGCAGATCTACAGGGTCCCAGCCCCAGCATTTT
CDR3 length: 13
D gene: -
clone size: many
J gene: TRBJ1-5
V gene: TRBV28

CDR3 protein: CASSESRGLAGFTDTQYF
CDR3 DNA: TGTGCCAGCAGTGAAAGCCGAGGACTAGCGGGATTCACAGATACGCAGTATTTT
CDR3 length: 18
D gene: TRBD2
clone size: -
J gene: TRBJ2-3
V gene: TRBV6-1

CDR3 protein: CASSPRVSYEQYF
CDR3 DNA: TGTGCCAGCAGCCCCCGGGTGTCCTACGAGCAGTACTTC
CDR3 length: 13
D gene: -
clone size: many
J gene: TRBJ2-7
V gene: TRBV27

CDR3 protein: CASSSRDSGVQETQYF
CDR3 DNA: TGTGCCAGCAGTTCCCGCGATAGCGGGGTACAAGAGACCCAGTACTTC
CDR3 length: 16
D gene: TRBD2
clone size: few
J gene: TRBJ2-5
V gene: TRBV28

CDR3 protein: CASSPTGGGTGELFF
CDR3 DNA: TGTGCCAGCAGCCCCACAGGGGGGGGGACCGGGGAGCTGTTTTTT
CDR3 length: 15
D gene: -
clone size: -
J gene: TRBJ2-2
V gene: TRBV28

CDR3 protein: CSARDLAVDTQYF
CDR3 DNA: TGCAGTGCTAGAGATCTAGCGGTAGATACGCAGTATTTT
CDR3 length: 13
D gene: TRBD2
clone size: -
J gene: TRBJ2-3
V gene: TRBV20-1

CDR3 protein: CASSSEMYRGGSPLHF
CDR3 DNA: TGTGCCAGCAGTTCGGAGATGTACAGGGGGGGTTCACCCCTCCACTTT
CDR3 length: 16
D gene: TRBD1
clone size: -
J gene: TRBJ1-6
V gene: TRBV27

CDR3 protein: CSVGEKGLGETQYF
CDR3 DNA: TGCAGCGTGGGGGAAAAGGGGCTCGGAGAGACCCAGTACTTC
CDR3 length: 14
D gene: -
clone size: -
J gene: TRBJ2-5
V gene: TRBV29-1